This TCR beta chain was observed in a study of blood T cells in healthy people across ages. Every donor contributed roughly 11 milliliters of peripheral blood by blood draw. This clonotype was picked up a small number of times. The junction and the germline gene differ at one end; a read error may be behind it. It was with a sample-barcoded 5' primer and a J-beta primer mix that a second PCR of about 6 to 12 cycles was run. Via MiXCR, TCRdb re-called the 5' RACE reads, giving one row per CDR3 protein. The sample has around 700,000 distinct CDR3 sequences, approximately 25% seen once. The V gene's germline CDR1 is LNHDA and CDR2 SQIVND (reference sequence). The CDR3 runs to 16 residues. These records were also assigned to another study, of T cells of mothers and their children.

The chain is built from TRBV19 and TRBJ2-3; 11 positions match TRBD2. Sequenced material: blood. The sequence was collected from a boy younger than 18 in good health. The CDR3 nucleotides read TGTGCCAGCAGTACCTTTAGCGGGGGGGACACAGATACGCAGTATTTT. It is translated as CASSTFSGGDTDTQYF.